Presented here are 10 T cell receptor beta chains from one specimen sequenced in a study of post-analysis software for immune sequencing data (dated by TCRdb to the mid-2010s). These receptors are not linked to any known antigen. Beyond this particular receptor, the publication reports: Four to six TRBV segments, including TRBV5-6, TRBV5-1 and TRBV20-1, were significantly more frequent in patients than controls.

The library was built by means of PCR. The run used an Illumina HiSeq 2500. To reduce PCR and sequencing biases, unique molecular identifiers were built into the TCR beta cDNA libraries. The public reads were reanalyzed by TCRdb: fastp trimming at Q25, MiXCR alignment, in-frame beta chains only. Each CDR3 protein gets just one entry, which takes the most common genes and DNA from the rows behind it. This sample lists 600,000 to 750,000 distinct CDR3 sequences; 55% to 60% were detected once. 11% of the sample lies in the top ten. What was sequenced was blood. Source of these receptors: a girl aged 2 to 9 with multiple sclerosis.

The rearrangement links TRBV30 to TRBJ1-2; TRBD1 might be the D (5 bases). The germline CDR1 and CDR2 sequences are GTSNPN and SVGIG (reference sequence). V was clipped by 0 bases and J by 3 bases, with 8 bases between them. The CDR3 covers 13 residues. The CDR3 sequence: CAWSVDSDYGYTF. The CDR3 DNA reads TGTGCCTGGAGTGTAGACAGCGACTATGGCTACACCTTC.

J is TRBJ2-1 and V is TRBV20-1; D not certain. Germline assignment: CDR1 DFQATT and CDR2 SNEGSKA (reference sequence). The CDR3 sequence is 13 residues long. The ends were cut back, 3 bases at V and 5 bases at J, with 11 bases in the middle. The CDR3 loop reads CSASGRPNNEQFF. The CDR3 coding sequence is TGCAGTGCTAGTGGCCGCCCAAACAATGAGCAGTTCTTC.

The J gene is TRBJ2-1, the V gene TRBV5-1, with D perhaps matching TRBD1 (6 bases). Trimming took 3 bases from V and 7 from J, leaving 23 bases between them. This CDR3 comprises 17 residues. In germline, CDR1 is SGHRS, CDR2 YFSETQ. The CDR3 region is CASSSFPHGQWWNEQFF. The DNA for the CDR3 is TGCGCCAGCAGCTCTTTTCCCCATGGACAGTGGTGGAATGAGCAGTTCTTC.

This clonotype was picked up a small number of times. The chain employs TRBV10-3 and TRBJ2-1; perhaps TRBD1 as D (6 bases). Trimming removed 7 bases at V and 9 bases at J, with 19 bases between. The CDR3 is made up of 14 amino acids. Germline V CDR1 and CDR2: ENHRY, SYGVKD. This chain's CDR3 is CAITGVGTTGEQFF. The CDR3 region has the DNA TGTGCCATCACCGGGGTGGGGACAACGGGTGAGCAGTTCTTC.

The V and J genes are TRBV29-1 and TRBJ1-1; no definite D call. Trimming removed 4 bases at V and 1 base at J, with 13 bases between. Germline V gene data show CDR1 as SQVTM and CDR2 as ANQGSEA. This CDR3 contains 14 residues. The CDR3 here is CSVVTVRGNTEAFF. The CDR3 bases are TGCAGCGTTGTAACGGTTAGAGGGAACACTGAAGCTTTCTTT.

This sequence joins TRBV4-3 and TRBJ2-1; D call uncertain. The DNA end favors TRBJ2-7, so the J call may be wrong. Looked up from germline, CDR1 is LGHNA and CDR2 is YSLEER. This CDR3 is built from 18 residues. The CDR3: CASSQDPVDASSYNEQYF. DNA of the CDR3: TGCGCCAGCAGCCAAGATCCGGTTGACGCGAGCTCCTACAATGAGCAGTACTTC.

The J gene is TRBJ1-1, the V gene TRBV5-1, with 9 bases fitting TRBD1. V shed 3 bases and J 1 base; nucleotides not matched to a gene: 4. The CDR3 has 15 residues. Germline V gene sequence: CDR1 SGHRS, CDR2 YFSETQ. DNA of the CDR3: TGCGCCAGCAGCTCGGGGACAGGGACGAACACTGAAGCTTTCTTT. Translated, it gives CASSSGTGTNTEAFF.

A few counts support this clonotype. The rearrangement links TRBV7-9 to TRBJ2-1; TRBD2 matches at 8 bases. CDR3 length: 15 amino acids. Trimming removed 4 bases from V and 5 bases from J; junction bases left unmatched: 7. Germline-derived CDR1 and CDR2 are SEHNR and FQNEAQ (reference sequence). CDR3 in DNA: TGTGCCAGCAGCTCCCTACGGGGGGGCCACAATGAGCAGTTCTTC. This sequence encodes CASSSLRGGHNEQFF.

The gene calls are TRBV7-9 and TRBJ2-7; 8 nucleotides align to TRBD1. Germline loops: CDR1 SEHNR, CDR2 FQNEAQ (reference sequence). The CDR3 sequence is 13 residues long. V was pared by 3 bases and J by 5 bases, with 3 bases of the junction left unmatched. As DNA, the CDR3 is TGTGCCAGCAGCTTTGACAGGGGCGACGAGCAGTACTTC. Amino acid sequence: CASSFDRGDEQYF.

The chain employs TRBV20-1 and TRBJ1-2; D gene unclear. CDR1 is DFQATT and CDR2 is SNEGSKA in the germline V gene (reference sequence). Trimming took 3 bases from V and 0 from J, leaving 8 bases between them. The CDR3 length is 13 residues. The CDR3 DNA follows: TGCAGTGCTAGTCCCGGACCTAACTATGGCTACACCTTC. Translating it yields CSASPGPNYGYTF.